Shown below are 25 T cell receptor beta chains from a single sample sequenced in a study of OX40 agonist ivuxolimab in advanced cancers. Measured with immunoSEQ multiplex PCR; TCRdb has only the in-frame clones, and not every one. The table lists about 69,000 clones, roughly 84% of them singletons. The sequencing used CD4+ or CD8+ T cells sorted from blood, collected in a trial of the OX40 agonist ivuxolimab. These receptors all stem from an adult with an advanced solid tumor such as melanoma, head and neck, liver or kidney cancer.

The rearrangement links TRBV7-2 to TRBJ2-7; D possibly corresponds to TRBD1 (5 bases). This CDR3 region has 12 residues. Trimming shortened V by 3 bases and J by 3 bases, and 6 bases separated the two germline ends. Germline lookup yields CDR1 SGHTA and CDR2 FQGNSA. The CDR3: CASSFTGYEQYF. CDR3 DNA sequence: TGTGCCAGCAGCTTCACAGGCTACGAGCAGTACTTC.

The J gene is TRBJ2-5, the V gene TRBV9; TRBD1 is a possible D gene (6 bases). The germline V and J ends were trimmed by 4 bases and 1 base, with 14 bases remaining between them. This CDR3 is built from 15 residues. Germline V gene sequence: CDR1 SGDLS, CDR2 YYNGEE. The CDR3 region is CASSTHGGGQETQYF. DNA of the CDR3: TGTGCCAGCAGCACACATGGGGGCGGCCAAGAGACCCAGTACTTC.

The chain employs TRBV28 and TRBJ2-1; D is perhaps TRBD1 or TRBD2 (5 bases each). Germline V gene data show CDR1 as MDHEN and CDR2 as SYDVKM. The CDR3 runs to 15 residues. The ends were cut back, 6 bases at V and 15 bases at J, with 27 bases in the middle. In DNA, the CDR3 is TGTGCCAGCAGGTCCTCCTCCCCCTCCGGCTTGAGGGGGTTCTTC. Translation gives CASRSSSPSGLRGFF. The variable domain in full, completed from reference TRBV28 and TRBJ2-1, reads DVKVTQSSRYLVKRTGEKVFLECVQDMDHENMFWYRQDPGLGLRLIYFSYDVKMKEKGDIPEGYSVSREKKERFSLILESASTNQTSMYLCASRSSSPSGLRGFFGPGTRLTVL.

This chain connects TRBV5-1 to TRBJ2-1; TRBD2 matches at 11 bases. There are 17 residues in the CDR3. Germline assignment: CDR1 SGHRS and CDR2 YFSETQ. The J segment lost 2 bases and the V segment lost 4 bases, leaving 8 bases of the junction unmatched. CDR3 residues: CASSLTGTSGPYNEQFF. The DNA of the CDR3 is TGCGCCAGCAGCCTAACCGGGACTAGCGGACCCTACAATGAGCAGTTCTTC.

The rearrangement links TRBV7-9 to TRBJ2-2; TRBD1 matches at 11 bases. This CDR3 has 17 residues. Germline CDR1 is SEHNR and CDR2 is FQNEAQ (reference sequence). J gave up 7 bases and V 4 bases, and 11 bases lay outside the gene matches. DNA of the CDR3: TGTGCCAGCAGCTCCACCGCCGGGACAGGGGGAAACGGGGAGCTGTTTTTT. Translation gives CASSSTAGTGGNGELFF.

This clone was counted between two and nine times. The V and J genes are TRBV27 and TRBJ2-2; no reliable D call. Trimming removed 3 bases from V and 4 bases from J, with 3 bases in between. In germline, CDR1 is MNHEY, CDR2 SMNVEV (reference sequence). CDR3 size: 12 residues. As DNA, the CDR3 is TGTGCCAGCAGTTTCGGCACCGGGGAGCTGTTTTTT. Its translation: CASSFGTGELFF.

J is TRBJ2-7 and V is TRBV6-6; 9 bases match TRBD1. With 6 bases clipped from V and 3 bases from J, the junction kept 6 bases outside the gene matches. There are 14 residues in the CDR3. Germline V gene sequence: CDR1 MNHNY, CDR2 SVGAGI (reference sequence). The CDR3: CASSTGQGSYEQYF. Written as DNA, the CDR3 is TGTGCCAGCAGCACGGGACAGGGAAGCTACGAGCAGTACTTC.

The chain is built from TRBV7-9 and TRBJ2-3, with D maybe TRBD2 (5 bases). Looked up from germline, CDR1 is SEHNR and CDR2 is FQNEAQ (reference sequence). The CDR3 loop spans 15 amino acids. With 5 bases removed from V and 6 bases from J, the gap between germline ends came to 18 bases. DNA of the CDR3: TGTGCCAGCAGCCCAAGCGGCCTCATTGTGGATACGCAGTATTTT. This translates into CASSPSGLIVDTQYF.

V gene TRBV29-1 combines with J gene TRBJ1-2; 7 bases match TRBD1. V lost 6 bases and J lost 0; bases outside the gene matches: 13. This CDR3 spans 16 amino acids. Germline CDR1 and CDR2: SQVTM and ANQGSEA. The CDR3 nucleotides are TGCAGCGTCGACAGGGTAGAGGAGGGCACTAACTATGGCTACACCTTC. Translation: CSVDRVEEGTNYGYTF.

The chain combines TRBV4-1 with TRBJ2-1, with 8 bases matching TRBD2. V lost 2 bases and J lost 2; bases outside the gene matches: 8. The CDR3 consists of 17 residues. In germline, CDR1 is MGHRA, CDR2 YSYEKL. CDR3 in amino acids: CASSQSGPSGPYNEQFF. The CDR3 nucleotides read TGCGCCAGCAGCCAAAGCGGGCCTAGCGGGCCCTACAATGAGCAGTTCTTC.

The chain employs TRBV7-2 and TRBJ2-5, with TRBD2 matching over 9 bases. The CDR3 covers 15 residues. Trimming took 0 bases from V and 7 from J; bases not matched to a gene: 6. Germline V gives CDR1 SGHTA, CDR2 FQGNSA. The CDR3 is CASSLASGGLGTQYF. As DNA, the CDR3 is TGTGCCAGCAGCTTAGCTAGCGGGGGCCTGGGGACCCAGTACTTC.

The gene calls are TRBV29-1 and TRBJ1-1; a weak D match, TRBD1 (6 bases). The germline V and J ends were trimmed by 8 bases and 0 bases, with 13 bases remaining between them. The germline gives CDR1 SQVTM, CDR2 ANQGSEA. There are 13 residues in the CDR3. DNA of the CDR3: TGCAGCTCGGGGGGGCAAATGAACACTGAAGCTTTCTTT. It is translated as CSSGGQMNTEAFF.

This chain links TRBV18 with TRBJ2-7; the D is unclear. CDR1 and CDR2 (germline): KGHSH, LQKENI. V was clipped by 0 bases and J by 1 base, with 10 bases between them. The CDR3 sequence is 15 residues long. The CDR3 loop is CASSPPLSGSYEQYF. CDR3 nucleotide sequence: TGTGCCAGCTCACCACCCCTTTCCGGATCCTACGAGCAGTACTTC.

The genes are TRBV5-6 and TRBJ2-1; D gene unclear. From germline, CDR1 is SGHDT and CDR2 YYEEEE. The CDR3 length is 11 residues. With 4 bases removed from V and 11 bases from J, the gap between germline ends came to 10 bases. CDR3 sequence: CASSKLGKQFF. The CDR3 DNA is TGTGCCAGCAGCAAGTTGGGAAAGCAGTTCTTC.

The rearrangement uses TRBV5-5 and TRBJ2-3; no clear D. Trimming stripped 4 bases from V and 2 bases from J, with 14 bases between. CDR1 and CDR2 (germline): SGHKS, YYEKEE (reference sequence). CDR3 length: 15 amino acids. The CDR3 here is CASSLDGRYTDTQYF. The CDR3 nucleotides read TGTGCCAGCAGCCTGGACGGACGGTACACAGATACGCAGTATTTT.

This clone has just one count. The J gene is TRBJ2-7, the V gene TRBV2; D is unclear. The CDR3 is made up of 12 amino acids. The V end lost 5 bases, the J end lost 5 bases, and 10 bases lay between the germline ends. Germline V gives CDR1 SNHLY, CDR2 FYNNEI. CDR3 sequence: CASSRSWNEQYF. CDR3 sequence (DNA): TGTGCCAGCAGTAGGTCCTGGAACGAGCAGTACTTC.

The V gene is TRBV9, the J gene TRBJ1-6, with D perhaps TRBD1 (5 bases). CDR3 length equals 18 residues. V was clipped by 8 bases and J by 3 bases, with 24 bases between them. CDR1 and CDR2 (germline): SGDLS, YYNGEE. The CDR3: CARVGWGDAAIYNSPLHF. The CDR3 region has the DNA TGTGCCAGGGTGGGATGGGGCGACGCCGCCATCTATAATTCACCCCTCCACTTT.

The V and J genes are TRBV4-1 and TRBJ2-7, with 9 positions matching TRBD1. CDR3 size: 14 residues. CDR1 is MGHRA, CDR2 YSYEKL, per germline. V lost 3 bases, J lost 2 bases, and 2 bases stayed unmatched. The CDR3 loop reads CASSQDRGTYEQYF. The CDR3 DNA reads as TGCGCCAGCAGCCAGGACAGGGGCACCTACGAGCAGTACTTC.

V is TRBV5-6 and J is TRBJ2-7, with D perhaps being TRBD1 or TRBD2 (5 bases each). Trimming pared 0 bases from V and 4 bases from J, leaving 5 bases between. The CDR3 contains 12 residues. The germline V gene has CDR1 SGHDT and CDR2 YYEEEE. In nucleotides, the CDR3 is TGTGCCAGCAGCTTGGGGGGGTACGAGCAGTACTTC. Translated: CASSLGGYEQYF.

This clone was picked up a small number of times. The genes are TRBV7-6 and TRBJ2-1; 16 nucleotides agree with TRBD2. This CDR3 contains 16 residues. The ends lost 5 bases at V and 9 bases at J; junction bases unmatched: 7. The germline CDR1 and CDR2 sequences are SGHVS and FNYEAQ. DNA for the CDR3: TGTGCCAGCAGCCCGGGACTAGCGGGAGGGCGGGTTGAGCAGTTCTTC. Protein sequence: CASSPGLAGGRVEQFF.

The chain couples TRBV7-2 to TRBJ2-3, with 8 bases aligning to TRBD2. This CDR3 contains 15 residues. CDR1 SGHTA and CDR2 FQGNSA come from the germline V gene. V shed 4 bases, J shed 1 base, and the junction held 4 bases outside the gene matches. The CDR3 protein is CASSSTGGGTDTQYF. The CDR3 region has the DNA TGTGCCAGCAGCTCGACGGGAGGGGGCACAGATACGCAGTATTTT.

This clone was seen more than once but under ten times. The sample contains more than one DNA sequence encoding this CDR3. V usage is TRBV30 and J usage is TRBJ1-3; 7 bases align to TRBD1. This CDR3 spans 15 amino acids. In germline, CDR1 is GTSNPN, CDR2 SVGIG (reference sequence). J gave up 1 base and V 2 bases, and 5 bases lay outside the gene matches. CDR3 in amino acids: CAWSRDSFSGNTIYF. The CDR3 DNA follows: TGTGCCTGGAGTAGGGACAGCTTTTCTGGAAACACCATATATTTT. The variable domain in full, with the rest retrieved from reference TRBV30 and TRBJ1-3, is SQTIHQWPATLVQPVGSPLSLECTVEGTSNPNLYWYRQAAGRGLQLLFYSVGIGQISSEVPQNLSASRPQDRQFILSSKKLLLSDSGFYLCAWSRDSFSGNTIYFGEGSWLTVV.

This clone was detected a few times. CDR3 protein: CASSAPRGRGETQYF. In DNA, the CDR3 is TGTGCCAGCAGTGCACCCAGGGGAAGGGGAGAGACCCAGTACTTC. The chain is built from TRBV6-5 and TRBJ2-5; weak D call: TRBD1 (6 bases). In germline, CDR1 is MNHEY, CDR2 SVGAGI. The length of the CDR3 is 15 residues. V was trimmed by 5 bases and J by 4 bases, leaving 17 bases between them.

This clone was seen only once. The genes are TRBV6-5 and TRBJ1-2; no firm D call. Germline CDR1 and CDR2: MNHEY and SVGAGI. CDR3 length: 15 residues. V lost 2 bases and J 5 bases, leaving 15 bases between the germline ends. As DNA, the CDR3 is TGTGCCAGCAGTTACCTTGTCGGCAGCGAGTATGGCTACACCTTC. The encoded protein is CASSYLVGSEYGYTF.

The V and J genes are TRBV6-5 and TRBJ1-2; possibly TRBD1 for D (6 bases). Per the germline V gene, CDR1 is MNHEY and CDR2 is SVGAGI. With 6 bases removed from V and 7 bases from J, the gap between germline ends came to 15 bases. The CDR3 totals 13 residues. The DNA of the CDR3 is TGTGCCAGCAGACCCCAGGGGAGAGGTGGCTACACCTTC. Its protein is CASRPQGRGGYTF.